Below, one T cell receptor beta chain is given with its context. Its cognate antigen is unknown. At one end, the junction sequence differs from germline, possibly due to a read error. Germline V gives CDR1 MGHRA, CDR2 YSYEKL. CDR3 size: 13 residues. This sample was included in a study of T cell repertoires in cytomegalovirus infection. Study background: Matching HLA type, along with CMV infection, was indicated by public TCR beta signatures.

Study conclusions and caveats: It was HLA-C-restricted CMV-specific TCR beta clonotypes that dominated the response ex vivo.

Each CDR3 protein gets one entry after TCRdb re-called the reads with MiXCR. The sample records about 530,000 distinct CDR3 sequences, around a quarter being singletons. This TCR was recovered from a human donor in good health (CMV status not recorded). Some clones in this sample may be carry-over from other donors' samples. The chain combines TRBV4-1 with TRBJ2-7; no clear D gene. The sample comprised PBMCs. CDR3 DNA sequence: TGTGCCAGCAGCCAAGTAGCTTTATACGAGCAGTACTTC. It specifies CASSQVALYEQYF.